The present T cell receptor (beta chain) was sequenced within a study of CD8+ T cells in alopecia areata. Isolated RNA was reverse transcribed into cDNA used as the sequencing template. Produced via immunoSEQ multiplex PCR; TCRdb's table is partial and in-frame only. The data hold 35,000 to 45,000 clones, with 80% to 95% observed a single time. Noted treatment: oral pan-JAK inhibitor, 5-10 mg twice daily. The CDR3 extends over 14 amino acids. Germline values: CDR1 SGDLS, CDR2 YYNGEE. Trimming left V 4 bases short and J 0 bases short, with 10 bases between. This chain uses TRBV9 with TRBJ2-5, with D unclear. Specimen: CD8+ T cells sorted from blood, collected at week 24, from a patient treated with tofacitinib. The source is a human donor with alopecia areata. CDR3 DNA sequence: TGTGCCAGCAGCCCAAATAGGAACCAAGAGACCCAGTACTTC. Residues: CASSPNRNQETQYF.